The 32 T cell receptor beta chains below come from one sample, sequenced in a study of spatial heterogeneity in lung cancer. Whole-study findings and limits: Tumors with more nonsynonymous mutations had more expanded intratumoral alpha and beta TCRs.

Time point indicated: sample taken at primary tumor resection. Antigens for these TCRs are unknown. TCRdb itself ran the 5' RACE reads through MiXCR, one entry per CDR3 protein. The profile shows some 9,900 distinct CDR3 sequences, around 10% of them singletons. The sequences come from lung tumor tissue, collected at surgery. The source of these receptors is a male donor with early-stage non-small cell lung cancer.

By share, this clonotype ranks as medium-sized. The chain links TRBV20-1 to TRBJ1-2; possible D gene TRBD1, 5 bases. V was shortened by 3 bases and J by 7 bases, with 12 bases between the two germline ends. The CDR3 covers 12 residues. Germline V gene data show CDR1 as DFQATT and CDR2 as SNEGSKA (reference sequence). The CDR3 DNA follows: TGCAGTGCTAGCGGGGGTTTCGGTGGCTACACCTTC. Translation gives CSASGGFGGYTF.

This chain connects TRBV7-9 to TRBJ2-5; D gene unclear. CDR1 is SEHNR and CDR2 is FQNEAQ in the germline V gene (reference sequence). V lost 4 bases to trimming and J lost 10 bases, with 16 bases between them. The CDR3 is 13 residues long. The CDR3 is CASSSGLLSVQYF. The CDR3 nucleotides are TGTGCCAGCAGCTCGGGCCTCTTGAGTGTCCAGTACTTC.

At least ten counts were recorded for this clonotype. This sequence joins TRBV4-2 and TRBJ1-5, with no clear D. Germline V gives CDR1 LGHNA, CDR2 YNFKEQ. CDR3 length: 13 amino acids. V shed 0 bases and J shed 4 bases, with 4 bases lying between them. The chain's CDR3 is CASSQDFNQPQHF. CDR3 DNA sequence: TGTGCCAGCAGCCAAGATTTTAATCAGCCCCAGCATTTT.

This clonotype was recorded at least ten times. The genes are TRBV6-6 and TRBJ2-1; no firm D call. The CDR3 covers 16 residues. Between the trimmed V and J ends, which lost 0 bases and 2 bases, there was a span of 11 bases. Germline CDR1 reads MNHNY; CDR2 reads SVGAGI (reference sequence). CDR3 bases: TGTGCCAGCAGTTACTCTGGGCGGAAAACCTACAATGAGCAGTTCTTC. This gives the protein CASSYSGRKTYNEQFF.

In this sample, this clonotype turned up many times. The chain combines TRBV7-9 with TRBJ1-5, with 7 bases matching TRBD1. The CDR3 extends over 11 amino acids. Unmatched junction bases numbered 3, after V lost 4 bases and J lost 12 bases. CDR1 is SEHNR, CDR2 FQNEAQ, per germline (reference sequence). The CDR3 reads CASSYGQVQHF. CDR3 bases: TGTGCCAGCAGCTACGGACAGGTCCAGCATTTT.

This clonotype was detected ten times or more. This chain connects TRBV6-5 to TRBJ2-1; 7 bases align to TRBD2. Germline lookup yields CDR1 MNHEY and CDR2 SVGAGI. Unmatched junction bases numbered 10, after V lost 2 bases and J lost 9 bases. This CDR3 spans 15 amino acids. The CDR3 spells CASSYNEVAGFEQFF. CDR3 DNA: TGTGCCAGCAGTTACAATGAGGTAGCGGGCTTTGAGCAGTTCTTC.

This clonotype ranks as medium-sized. The V and J genes are TRBV5-1 and TRBJ2-6; 7 bases agree with TRBD2. This CDR3 is built from 16 residues. The germline gives CDR1 SGHRS, CDR2 YFSETQ. V shed 3 bases, J shed 3 bases, and the junction held 6 bases outside the gene matches. The DNA for the CDR3 is TGCGCCAGCAGCTCCGACGGGAGGAGTGGGGCCAACGTCCTGACTTTC. It codes for CASSSDGRSGANVLTF.

This rearrangement joins TRBV27 to TRBJ2-1; D gene ambiguous. The germline gives CDR1 MNHEY, CDR2 SMNVEV (reference sequence). The CDR3 totals 15 residues. Between the trimmed V and J ends, which lost 1 base and 1 base, there was a span of 8 bases. CDR3 residues: CASSLFARSYNEQFF. The CDR3 region has the DNA TGTGCCAGCAGTTTATTCGCCAGGTCCTACAATGAGCAGTTCTTC.

By frequency in the sample, this clonotype is medium-sized. The gene calls are TRBV20-1 and TRBJ1-2; D is undetermined. Between the trimmed V and J ends, which lost 0 bases and 7 bases, there was a span of 12 bases. The germline V gene encodes CDR1 DFQATT and CDR2 SNEGSKA (reference sequence). This CDR3 contains 13 residues. CDR3 sequence reads: CSAREVEFGGYTF. CDR3 DNA sequence: TGCAGTGCTAGAGAGGTCGAATTCGGTGGCTACACCTTC.

This clonotype has at least ten counts. This chain uses TRBV12-3 or TRBV12-4 with TRBJ1-4; 10 bases agree with TRBD1. The CDR3 contains 15 residues. V shed 6 bases, J shed 6 bases, and the junction held 7 bases outside the gene matches. This CDR3 reads CASSPDRGHHEKLFF. Written as DNA, the CDR3 is TGTGCCAGCAGCCCCGACAGGGGGCATCATGAAAAACTGTTTTTT.

The table lists this clonotype with many counts. This chain links TRBV12-5 with TRBJ1-1; D may be TRBD1 (6 bases). Trimming stripped 6 bases from V and 1 base from J, with 15 bases between. The germline gives CDR1 LGHNT, CDR2 FRNRAP. The CDR3 consists of 15 residues. The CDR3 region is CASGHTGQRNTEAFF. The CDR3 bases are TGTGCTAGTGGCCATACAGGACAGAGGAACACTGAAGCTTTCTTT.

In its sample, this clonotype was seen many times. The chain couples TRBV6-2 or TRBV6-3 to TRBJ2-7; D remains ambiguous. CDR3 size: 12 residues. Trimming cost V 5 bases and J 9 bases, with 14 bases left between them. In germline, CDR1 is MNHEY, CDR2 SVGEGT. In nucleotides, the CDR3 is TGTGCCAGCAGTCTCCCACCCGCCGCGCAGTACTTC. This sequence encodes CASSLPPAAQYF.

This chain connects TRBV7-8 to TRBJ1-5; tentative D call: TRBD1 (5 bases). V shed 2 bases and J shed 11 bases, with 10 bases lying between them. Germline CDR1 reads SGHVS; CDR2 reads FQNEAQ. The length of the CDR3 is 12 residues. CDR3 sequence reads: CASSLWDEAQHF. For the CDR3, the DNA is TGTGCCAGCAGCTTATGGGACGAAGCCCAGCATTTT.

This clonotype is medium-sized (0.01 to 0.1%) in the sample. Compared with germline, one end of the junction differs, possibly owing to a read error. V is TRBV7-6 and J is TRBJ2-1, with 9 bases lining up with TRBD1. The CDR3 loop spans 15 amino acids. CDR1 and CDR2 from the germline V gene are SGHVS and FNYEAQ. The CDR3 sequence: CASSLAGTGNNEQFF. The CDR3 DNA sequence: TGCGCCAGCAGCTTAGCCGGGACAGGGAACAATGAGCAGTTCTTC.

This clonotype came up many times. This chain connects TRBV12-3 or TRBV12-4 to TRBJ1-1; 10 nucleotides match TRBD1. The V and J ends lost 3 bases and 7 bases, in that order; junction bases with no gene match: 11. This CDR3 is 16 amino acids long. The CDR3 sequence: CASSFLPRQGANEAFF. CDR3 nucleotides: TGTGCCAGCAGTTTTCTCCCGAGACAGGGGGCAAATGAAGCTTTCTTT.

This clonotype was seen a handful of times. V is TRBV3-1 and J is TRBJ2-5; D is uncertain. Germline V lookup: CDR1 LGHDT, CDR2 YNNKEL (reference sequence). V lost 0 bases to trimming and J lost 4 bases, with 3 bases between them. This CDR3 contains 12 residues. CDR3 loop: CASSQDLETQYF. The CDR3, as DNA: TGTGCCAGCAGCCAAGATCTAGAGACCCAGTACTTC.

This clonotype was recorded many times. The CDR3, as DNA: TGCGCCAGCAGCCTAAGCTCAGGGGAAACGCAGTATTTT. Protein: CASSLSSGETQYF. J is TRBJ2-3 and V is TRBV4-1, with D tentatively TRBD1 (6 bases). Germline CDR1 and CDR2: MGHRA and YSYEKL. V was pared by 4 bases and J by 9 bases, with 14 bases between. This CDR3 is built from 13 residues.

By sample share, this clonotype is large (0.1 to 1%). The chain carries TRBV20-1 and TRBJ2-1, with 8 bases aligning to TRBD2. J gave up 5 bases and V 0 bases, and 18 bases lay outside the gene matches. The germline V gene has CDR1 DFQATT and CDR2 SNEGSKA (reference sequence). This CDR3 is 19 amino acids long. Here the CDR3 DNA reads TGCAGTGCTAGAGACGGGACTAGTCAGGCTGCTTTTCCTAACAATGAGCAGTTCTTC. Translation: CSARDGTSQAAFPNNEQFF.

This clonotype has ten or more counts. The V call is TRBV7-2, the J call TRBJ2-1; 9 nucleotides line up with TRBD2. The germline CDR1 and CDR2 sequences are SGHTA and FQGNSA. Unmatched junction bases numbered 7, after V lost 5 bases and J lost 5 bases. The CDR3 totals 15 residues. CDR3 region: CASSTIAGDNNEQFF. The CDR3 bases are TGTGCCAGCAGCACCATAGCGGGAGACAACAATGAGCAGTTCTTC.

This clonotype was observed many times. The chain joins TRBV5-1 to TRBJ2-2; no firm D call. Trimming cost V 7 bases and J 6 bases, with 13 bases left between them. The CDR3 sequence is 13 residues long. CDR1 is SGHRS, CDR2 YFSETQ, per germline. The CDR3 loop reads CASGLNPSGELFF. Here the CDR3 DNA reads TGCGCCAGCGGATTAAACCCGTCCGGGGAGCTGTTTTTT.

This clonotype is medium-sized within its sample. The V call is TRBV12-5, the J call TRBJ2-7; 16 bases agree with TRBD2. This CDR3 has 18 amino acids. V shed 1 base, J shed 4 bases, and the junction held 7 bases outside the gene matches. CDR1 is LGHNT, CDR2 FRNRAP, per germline. The CDR3 DNA reads TGTGCTAGTGGTTTGGATTCGGGACTAGCGGGAGGGCTGTACGAGCAGTACTTC. Translation: CASGLDSGLAGGLYEQYF. The full variable domain, with the rest looked up from reference TRBV12-5 and TRBJ2-7, is DARVTQTPRHKVTEMGQEVTMRCQPILGHNTVFWYRQTMMQGLELLAYFRNRAPLDDSGMPKDRFSAEMPDATLATLKIQPSEPRDSAVYFCASGLDSGLAGGLYEQYFGPGTRLTVT.

In its sample, this clonotype ranks as medium-sized. The rearrangement uses TRBV5-5 and TRBJ2-5, with TRBD2 matching 10 bases. J gave up 1 base and V 5 bases, and 5 bases lay outside the gene matches. The CDR3 loop spans 15 amino acids. CDR1 is SGHKS and CDR2 is YYEKEE in the germline V gene (reference sequence). The CDR3: CASRQREGRQETQYF. The CDR3 DNA sequence: TGTGCCAGCAGGCAGCGGGAGGGCCGCCAAGAGACCCAGTACTTC. Supplemented by reference TRBV5-5 and TRBJ2-5, the full variable domain reads DAGVTQSPTHLIKTRGQQVTLRCSPISGHKSVSWYQQVLGQGPQFIFQYYEKEERGRGNFPDRFSARQFPNYSSELNVNALLLGDSALYLCASRQREGRQETQYFGPGTRLLVL.

This clonotype was observed many times. The genes are TRBV7-9 and TRBJ2-5; D may be TRBD1 or TRBD2 (5 bases each). From germline, CDR1 is SEHNR and CDR2 FQNEAQ (reference sequence). The CDR3 totals 14 residues. Trimming pared 7 bases from V and 3 bases from J, leaving 15 bases between. The CDR3 DNA reads TGTGCCAGCACTGGTTGGGGACGGGAAGAGACCCAGTACTTC. Protein: CASTGWGREETQYF. The whole variable domain, filled in from reference TRBV7-9 and TRBJ2-5, reads DTGVSQNPRHKITKRGQNVTFRCDPISEHNRLYWYRQTLGQGPEFLTYFQNEAQLEKSRLLSDRFSAERPKGSFSTLEIQRTEQGDSAMYLCASTGWGREETQYFGPGTRLLVL.

This clonotype has only a few counts. V and J are TRBV20-1 and TRBJ1-5; D possibly corresponds to TRBD1 (5 bases). V was clipped by 5 bases and J by 0 bases, with 11 bases between them. This CDR3 has 14 amino acids. CDR1 is DFQATT and CDR2 is SNEGSKA in the germline V gene (reference sequence). CDR3 nucleotides: TGCAGTGCTCTTGACAGCTATAGCAATCAGCCCCAGCATTTT. This encodes CSALDSYSNQPQHF.

The chain combines TRBV29-1 with TRBJ2-5; D is ambiguous. CDR3 length: 10 residues. The V end was cut by 4 bases, the J end by 4 bases, with 4 bases between. Germline V gene sequence: CDR1 SQVTM, CDR2 ANQGSEA. CDR3 sequence reads: CSVVSETQYF. The CDR3 nucleotides read TGCAGCGTTGTTTCAGAGACCCAGTACTTC. The full variable domain, rest sourced from reference TRBV29-1 and TRBJ2-5, is SAVISQKPSRDICQRGTSLTIQCQVDSQVTMMFWYRQQPGQSLTLIATANQGSEATYESGFVIDKFPISRPNLTFSTLTVSNMSPEDSSIYLCSVVSETQYFGPGTRLLVL.

This clonotype is medium-sized. This sequence joins TRBV30 and TRBJ2-7; TRBD2 might be the D (6 bases). The V gene's germline CDR1 is GTSNPN and CDR2 SVGIG (reference sequence). Trimming left V 2 bases short and J 3 bases short, with 8 bases between. This CDR3 contains 12 residues. The CDR3, as DNA: TGTGCCTGGAGTTTAGCGGACTACGAGCAGTACTTC. Translated: CAWSLADYEQYF. The whole variable domain, filled in from reference TRBV30 and TRBJ2-7, reads SQTIHQWPATLVQPVGSPLSLECTVEGTSNPNLYWYRQAAGRGLQLLFYSVGIGQISSEVPQNLSASRPQDRQFILSSKKLLLSDSGFYLCAWSLADYEQYFGPGTRLTVT.

This clonotype has ten or more counts. The chain joins TRBV27 to TRBJ2-2; either TRBD1 or TRBD2 may supply D (5 bases each). The V and J ends lost 3 bases and 3 bases respectively, with 11 bases between them. Germline CDR1 MNHEY, CDR2 SMNVEV (reference sequence). This CDR3 has 15 amino acids. CDR3 region: CASSFRERDTGELFF. DNA for the CDR3: TGTGCCAGCAGTTTCAGGGAGCGAGACACCGGGGAGCTGTTTTTT.

Sample share makes this clonotype medium-sized (0.01 to 0.1%). V usage is TRBV3-1 and J usage is TRBJ1-1; D may be TRBD1 (6 bases). The CDR3 totals 15 residues. CDR1 LGHDT and CDR2 YNNKEL come from the germline V gene (reference sequence). V lost 4 bases, J lost 0 bases, and 12 bases lay in between. DNA of the CDR3: TGTGCCAGCAGCCCGCAGGGGAAAATGAACACTGAAGCTTTCTTT. Translating gives CASSPQGKMNTEAFF.

By share of the sample, this clonotype is medium-sized. V is TRBV6-2 or TRBV6-3 and J is TRBJ1-1; D is uncertain. The CDR3 has 13 amino acids. Germline values: CDR1 MNHEY, CDR2 SVGEGT. V was clipped by 3 bases and J by 0 bases, with 5 bases between them. CDR3: CASSYRVNTEAFF. For the CDR3, the DNA is TGTGCCAGCAGTTATCGGGTGAACACTGAAGCTTTCTTT.

The chain links TRBV6-6 to TRBJ2-1; 13 bases line up with TRBD2. The J segment lost 8 bases and the V segment lost 6 bases, leaving 13 bases of the junction unmatched. Germline V lookup: CDR1 MNHNY, CDR2 SVGAGI (reference sequence). The CDR3 loop spans 17 amino acids. CDR3 in DNA: TGTGCCAGCAGCCCGACCCAAGGACTAGCGGGAGTCCATGAGCAGTTCTTC. Translated, it gives CASSPTQGLAGVHEQFF.

This clonotype showed up many times. The gene calls are TRBV3-1 and TRBJ2-2, with 11 nucleotides matching TRBD2. Germline CDR1 reads LGHDT; CDR2 reads YNNKEL (reference sequence). CDR3 length: 18 amino acids. The trim removed 2 bases at V and 5 bases at J, leaving 10 bases unmatched. The CDR3 loop reads CASSQRTGLAAFTGELFF. The CDR3 nucleotides read TGTGCCAGCAGCCAACGGACGGGACTAGCGGCTTTTACCGGGGAGCTGTTTTTT.

At least ten counts were recorded for this clonotype. The V call is TRBV10-3, the J call TRBJ2-3, with TRBD2 identical over 9 bases. CDR1 is ENHRY and CDR2 is SYGVKD in the germline V gene. Germline trimming cut 11 bases from V and 0 bases from J; bases unmatched to any gene: 12. The CDR3 runs 16 residues. CDR3: CASQGHLAGSTDTQYF. CDR3 DNA: TGTGCCTCCCAAGGGCACCTAGCGGGGAGCACAGATACGCAGTATTTT.